The present T cell receptor beta chain was sequenced within a study of CD8 T cells in ankylosing spondylitis. The germline V gene has CDR1 LNHDA and CDR2 SQIVND (reference sequence). V was cut by 11 bases and J by 5 bases, with 17 bases left in between. The CDR3 is 13 amino acids. Ten or more counts support this clonotype. TCRdb fed the 5' RACE reads into MiXCR, producing one record per CDR3 protein. Here the sample spans approximately 260,000 distinct CDR3 sequences, around 7.8% being singletons. The specimen was blood, either unsorted or a sorted T cell fraction (not recorded which). This clonotype originated in a male donor with ankylosing spondylitis or in good health (not recorded which). The genes are TRBV19 and TRBJ2-3; tentatively, D is TRBD2 (6 bases). CDR3 region: CASGGGLGDTQYF. In DNA, the CDR3 is TGTGCCTCGGGTGGGGGGTTAGGAGATACGCAGTATTTT.